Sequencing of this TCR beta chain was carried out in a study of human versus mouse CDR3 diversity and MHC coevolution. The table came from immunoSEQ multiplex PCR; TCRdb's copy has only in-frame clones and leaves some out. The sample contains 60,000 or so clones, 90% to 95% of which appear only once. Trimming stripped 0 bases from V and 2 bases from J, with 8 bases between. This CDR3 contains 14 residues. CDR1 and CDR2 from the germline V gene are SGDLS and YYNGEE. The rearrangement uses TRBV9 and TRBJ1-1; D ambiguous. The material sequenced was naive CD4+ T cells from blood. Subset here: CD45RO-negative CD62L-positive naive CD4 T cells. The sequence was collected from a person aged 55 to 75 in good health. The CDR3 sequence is CASSVGWLNTEAFF. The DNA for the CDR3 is TGTGCCAGCAGCGTAGGATGGCTTAACACTGAAGCTTTCTTT.